This T cell receptor beta chain was retrieved from a study of shared clonotypes between healthy human individuals. CD45RO-negative cells were positively selected for CCR7, leaving out terminally differentiated effector memory CD45RA+ cells. The assay was immunoSEQ multiplex PCR, and TCRdb's table has in-frame clones only and misses some. The sample yields roughly 2.1 million clones, roughly 91% seen once. Source material: naive CD8+ T cells from PBMCs. This TCR derives from a man aged 18 to 29 in good health. Some clones in this sample may be carry-over from other donors' samples.

The CDR3 sequence is CASSWTGGHNYGYTF. The CDR3 coding sequence is TGCGCCAGCAGCTGGACAGGGGGCCATAACTATGGCTACACCTTC. V and J are TRBV5-1 and TRBJ1-2, with 11 nucleotides matching TRBD1. The germline V gene has CDR1 SGHRS and CDR2 YFSETQ. With V trimmed by 3 bases and J by 1 base, 2 bases remained unmatched. CDR3 length: 15 residues.